This entry features one T cell receptor beta chain sequence. The antigen remains undetermined. This entry comes from a study of Ad26.COV2.S vaccination and SARS-CoV-2 variants. Overall study context: The Ad26.COV2.S arm of the COV1001 trial was where the donor was placed.

The CDR3 extends over 13 amino acids. CDR1 is KGHSH and CDR2 is LQKENI in the germline V gene. V was clipped by 0 bases and J by 1 base, with 4 bases between them. Method: immunoSEQ multiplex PCR; TCRdb's copy keeps in-frame clones and lacks some. The table shows some 270,000 clones, with roughly 87% occurring only once. Study outcomes and limitations: TCR breadth and depth analyses may have underestimated total T cell responses.

The treatment is: roughly 20 received Ad26.COV2.S at low or high dose, single or two shots; 5 received placebo; per-sample allocation not given. Samples analyzed were those drawn on day 63 after the first vaccine or placebo injection. This Boston cohort included adults aged 18-55 years. The TCR originated in a person aged 18 to 65 who received the Ad26.COV2.S COVID-19 vaccine or a placebo. V usage is TRBV18 and J usage is TRBJ2-7, with D unclear. The specimen was peripheral blood, collected in a trial of Ad26.COV2.S vaccine versus placebo. CDR3 residues: CASSPPVSYEQYF. The CDR3 DNA reads TGTGCCAGCTCACCACCGGTTTCCTACGAGCAGTACTTC.